What follows are 19 T cell receptor beta chains derived from one specimen sequenced in a study of early T cells in non-severe SARS-CoV-2 infection. TCRdb re-called the 5' RACE reads with MiXCR, one entry per CDR3 protein. The table records 35,000 to 50,000 distinct CDR3 sequences, approximately 5.9% of them present only once. Sequencing used whole blood, obtained at baseline. The receptors derive from an adult who was a healthcare worker with PCR-confirmed SARS-CoV-2 infection or an uninfected control (not recorded which).

This clonotype has ten or more counts. The rearrangement joins TRBV10-3 to TRBJ2-7; TRBD1 is a possible D gene (5 bases). Trimming took 2 bases from V and 0 from J, leaving 8 bases between them. From germline, CDR1 is ENHRY and CDR2 SYGVKD. This CDR3 has 14 residues. The CDR3: CAISEARASYEQYF. DNA for the CDR3: TGTGCCATCAGTGAGGCCAGGGCCTCCTACGAGCAGTACTTC.

This clonotype came up a few times. V and J are TRBV7-6 and TRBJ2-2; 13 bases map to TRBD2. The V gene's germline CDR1 is SGHVS and CDR2 FNYEAQ. With V trimmed by 5 bases and J by 5 bases, 8 bases remained unmatched. This CDR3 has 17 amino acids. The CDR3: CASSKGTSGALTGELFF. The DNA of the CDR3 is TGTGCCAGCAGCAAAGGGACTAGCGGGGCGTTGACCGGGGAGCTGTTTTTT.

This clonotype was counted at least ten times. The chain has TRBV12-3 or TRBV12-4 and TRBJ1-3; possible D gene TRBD1, 5 bases. This CDR3 spans 11 amino acids. The ends were cut back, 11 bases at V and 1 base at J, with 6 bases in the middle. The CDR3, as DNA: TGTGCCGGGGGGTCTGGAAACACCATATATTTT. Its translation is CAGGSGNTIYF.

Many counts were recorded for this clonotype. CDR3 sequence: CASSPQGTQPQHF. The CDR3 region has the DNA TGTGCCAGCAGTCCACAGGGGACTCAGCCCCAGCATTTT. The gene calls are TRBV6-5 and TRBJ1-5; 7 bases fit TRBD1. The CDR3 consists of 13 residues. CDR1 and CDR2 from the germline V gene are MNHEY and SVGAGI. V was pared by 5 bases and J by 6 bases, with 4 bases of the junction left unmatched.

This clonotype was seen a few times. The J gene is TRBJ2-2, the V gene TRBV12-3 or TRBV12-4; 7 bases map to TRBD1. With V trimmed by 10 bases and J by 4 bases, 6 bases remained unmatched. CDR3 length: 13 residues. CDR3 coding DNA: TGTGCCAAGAGACAGGGAAGCACCGGGGAGCTGTTTTTT. It yields the protein CAKRQGSTGELFF.

This clonotype has at least ten counts. The chain employs TRBV10-3 and TRBJ1-1; D is unresolved. The ends were cut back, 3 bases at V and 7 bases at J, with 9 bases in the middle. This CDR3 contains 12 residues. Germline CDR1 is ENHRY and CDR2 is SYGVKD. The CDR3 sequence is CAISERVGEAFF. The CDR3 region has the DNA TGTGCCATCAGTGAACGGGTTGGTGAAGCTTTCTTT.

This clonotype was recorded a few times. The chain is built from TRBV6-1 and TRBJ1-2, with 8 positions matching TRBD1. Looked up from germline, CDR1 is MNHNS and CDR2 is SASEGT. The CDR3 extends over 15 amino acids. Trimming removed 5 bases from V and 4 bases from J; junction bases left unmatched: 9. DNA for the CDR3: TGTGCCAGCAGTACCACCGGGACAGGAATCTATGGCTACACCTTC. Encoded protein: CASSTTGTGIYGYTF.

The genes are TRBV9 and TRBJ2-2; 13 nucleotides agree with TRBD2. The germline V gene encodes CDR1 SGDLS and CDR2 YYNGEE. The CDR3 length is 16 residues. With V trimmed by 0 bases and J by 4 bases, 0 bases remained unmatched. CDR3 sequence: CASSVGTSGSTGELFF. The CDR3 DNA reads as TGTGCCAGCAGCGTAGGGACTAGCGGGAGCACCGGGGAGCTGTTTTTT.

This clonotype has at least ten counts. The chain uses TRBV7-8 and TRBJ1-6; D might be TRBD1 (6 bases). The CDR3 totals 18 residues. Germline V gives CDR1 SGHVS, CDR2 FQNEAQ. Trimming removed 0 bases at V and 4 bases at J, with 16 bases between. The CDR3: CASSLARTGRLYNSPLHF. The CDR3 DNA sequence: TGTGCCAGCAGCTTAGCCCGAACAGGGCGGCTTTATAATTCACCCCTCCACTTT.

In this sample, this clonotype turned up many times. The chain carries TRBV5-5 and TRBJ1-2; D may be TRBD1 (5 bases). There are 13 residues in the CDR3. In germline, CDR1 is SGHKS, CDR2 YYEKEE (reference sequence). With 2 bases removed from V and 7 bases from J, the gap between germline ends came to 12 bases. In DNA, the CDR3 is TGTGCCAGCAGCTTATCAGGGAGGGGTGGCTACACCTTC. Its protein is CASSLSGRGGYTF.

This chain uses TRBV28 with TRBJ2-3; 7 bases fit TRBD2. Germline trimming cut 6 bases from V and 1 base from J; bases unmatched to any gene: 1. The germline V gene has CDR1 MDHEN and CDR2 SYDVKM. The CDR3 is 13 amino acids. DNA for the CDR3: TGTGCCAGCAGGGGGGGGGGCACAGATACGCAGTATTTT. Its translation: CASRGGGTDTQYF.

The table lists this clonotype with a few counts. The chain uses TRBV5-1 and TRBJ2-7; the D gene is possibly TRBD2 (6 bases). CDR1 SGHRS and CDR2 YFSETQ come from the germline V gene. The CDR3 extends over 15 amino acids. The V end lost 4 bases, the J end lost 2 bases, and 16 bases lay between the germline ends. The CDR3 here is CASSPDAGRPYEQYF. The CDR3 DNA sequence: TGCGCCAGCAGCCCGGATGCGGGGCGACCCTACGAGCAGTACTTC.

This clonotype has at least ten counts. J is TRBJ2-1 and V is TRBV19, with D uncertain. CDR3 length equals 11 residues. The V gene lost 3 bases and the J gene lost 9 bases, with 6 bases spanning the gap. In germline, CDR1 is LNHDA, CDR2 SQIVND (reference sequence). CDR3 protein: CASSMSSEQFF. The CDR3 DNA reads TGTGCCAGTAGTATGTCGTCTGAGCAGTTCTTC.

This clonotype showed up many times. CDR3 amino acids: CASSPGDSSNEKLFF. In DNA, the CDR3 is TGTGCCAGCAGCCCGGGGGACAGTTCGAATGAAAAACTGTTTTTT. V is TRBV7-8 and J is TRBJ1-4; TRBD1 matches 7 bases. Unmatched junction bases numbered 8, after V lost 5 bases and J lost 5 bases. CDR3 length equals 15 residues. Germline V gives CDR1 SGHVS, CDR2 FQNEAQ.

Many counts were recorded for this clonotype. The chain employs TRBV28 and TRBJ1-2; no reliable D call. V was pared by 3 bases and J by 4 bases, with 9 bases between. Germline-derived CDR1 and CDR2 are MDHEN and SYDVKM. There are 13 residues in the CDR3. As DNA, the CDR3 is TGTGCCAGCAGTTTTTCGGAGGCCTATGGCTACACCTTC. Translation gives CASSFSEAYGYTF.

This clonotype was counted many times. CDR3 nucleotides: TGTGCCAGCAGTTTATTCGGGACTAGCGGGGGAGATACGCAGTATTTT. This codes for CASSLFGTSGGDTQYF. The chain recombines TRBV27 with TRBJ2-3; 14 positions match TRBD2. From germline, CDR1 is MNHEY and CDR2 SMNVEV (reference sequence). Trimming took 1 base from V and 5 from J; bases not matched to a gene: 2. This CDR3 is built from 16 residues.

This clonotype was recorded many times. V is TRBV15 and J is TRBJ2-7, with D unresolved. This CDR3 is built from 16 residues. Trimming cost V 0 bases and J 3 bases, with 15 bases left between them. CDR1 and CDR2 from the germline V gene are LNHNV and YYDKDF (reference sequence). DNA for the CDR3: TGTGCCACCAGCAGAGATCCGTTACTGGCCCTCTACGAGCAGTACTTC. It encodes CATSRDPLLALYEQYF.

This clonotype came up a few times. The chain joins TRBV12-3 or TRBV12-4 to TRBJ2-2; 7 bases are shared with TRBD1. The ends lost 8 bases at V and 3 bases at J; junction bases unmatched: 6. The CDR3 is 14 residues long. The CDR3 DNA follows: TGTGCCAGCTCTCTACAGGGGTACACCGGGGAGCTGTTTTTT. This translates into CASSLQGYTGELFF.

The gene calls are TRBV13 and TRBJ1-2; 7 bases are a match to TRBD1. V trimming: 4 bases; J trimming: 7 bases; junction bases outside the gene matches: 9. Germline loops: CDR1 PRHDT, CDR2 FYEKMQ (reference sequence). This CDR3 has 14 amino acids. The CDR3 DNA reads TGTGCCAGCAGCTCGGCCGGGACAGTTCTTGGCTACACCTTC. Encoded protein: CASSSAGTVLGYTF.